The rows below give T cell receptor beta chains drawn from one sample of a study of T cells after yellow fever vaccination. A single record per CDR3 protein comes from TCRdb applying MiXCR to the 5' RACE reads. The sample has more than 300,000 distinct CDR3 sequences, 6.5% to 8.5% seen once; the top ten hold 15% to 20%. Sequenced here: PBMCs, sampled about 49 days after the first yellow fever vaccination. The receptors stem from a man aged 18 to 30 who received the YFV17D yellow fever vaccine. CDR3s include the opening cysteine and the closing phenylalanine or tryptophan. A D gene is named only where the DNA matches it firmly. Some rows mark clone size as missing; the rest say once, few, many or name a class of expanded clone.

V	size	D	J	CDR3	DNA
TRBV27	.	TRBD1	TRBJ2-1	CASRERTGWGNEQFF	TGTGCCAGCAGAGAACGGACAGGTTGGGGGAATGAGCAGTTCTTC
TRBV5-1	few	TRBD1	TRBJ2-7	CASTWGTGALSYEQYF	TGCGCCAGCACTTGGGGGACAGGGGCCTTATCCTACGAGCAGTACTTC
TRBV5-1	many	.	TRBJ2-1	CASSEGGSSYNEQFF	TGCGCCAGCAGCGAGGGGGGCTCGTCCTACAATGAGCAGTTCTTC
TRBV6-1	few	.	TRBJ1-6	CASRRSDSWSSYNSPLHF	TGTGCCAGCAGAAGGTCGGACTCCTGGAGCTCCTATAATTCACCCCTCCACTTT
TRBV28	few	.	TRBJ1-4	CASSLGQFREKLFF	TGTGCCAGCAGTCTTGGACAGTTCCGTGAAAAACTGTTTTTT
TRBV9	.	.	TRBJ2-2	CASSVGAGNTGELFF	TGTGCCAGCAGCGTAGGAGCGGGGAACACCGGGGAGCTGTTTTTT
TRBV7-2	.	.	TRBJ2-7	CASSSPGAYYEQYF	TGTGCCAGCAGCTCCCCCGGGGCGTACTACGAGCAGTACTTC
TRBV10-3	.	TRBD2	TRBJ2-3	CAISHGREADTQYF	TGTGCCATCAGCCACGGCCGGGAGGCAGATACGCAGTATTTT
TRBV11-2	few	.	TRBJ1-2	CASSLGDGIYGYTF	TGTGCCAGCAGCTTGGGGGACGGGATCTATGGCTACACCTTC
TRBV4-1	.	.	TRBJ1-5	CASSQDAGVGQPQHF	TGCGCCAGCAGCCAAGATGCGGGGGTGGGGCAGCCCCAGCATTTT
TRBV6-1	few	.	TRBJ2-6	CASSESLTQVHFSGANVLTF	TGTGCCAGCAGTGAAAGTTTAACGCAAGTCCATTTCTCTGGGGCCAACGTCCTGACTTTC
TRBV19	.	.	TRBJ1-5	CASSLQTKHRLNQPQHF	TGTGCCAGTAGTCTCCAAACAAAACACAGACTAAATCAGCCCCAGCATTTT
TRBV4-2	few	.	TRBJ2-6	CASSVQGTGANVLTF	TGTGCCAGCAGCGTACAGGGTACTGGGGCCAACGTCCTGACTTTC
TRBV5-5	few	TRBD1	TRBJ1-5	CASRLQGGQPQHF	TGTGCCAGCAGACTACAGGGGGGTCAGCCCCAGCATTTT
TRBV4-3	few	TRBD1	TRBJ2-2	CASSHRAGTGATGELFF	TGCGCCAGCAGCCACCGGGCCGGGACAGGGGCGACCGGGGAGCTGTTTTTT
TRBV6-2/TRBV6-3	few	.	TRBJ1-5	CASRESYNQPQHF	TGTGCCAGCAGAGAGTCCTACAATCAGCCCCAGCATTTT
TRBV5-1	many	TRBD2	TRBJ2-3	CASSFGRGGSTDTQYF	TGCGCCAGCAGCTTCGGGCGGGGGGGTAGCACAGATACGCAGTATTTT
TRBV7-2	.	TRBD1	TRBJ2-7	CASSLVWTGSYEQYF	TGTGCCAGCAGCTTAGTCTGGACAGGTTCCTACGAGCAGTACTTC
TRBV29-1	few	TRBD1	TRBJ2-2	CSVEPAGQGGELFF	TGCAGCGTTGAACCCGCGGGACAGGGCGGGGAGCTGTTTTTT
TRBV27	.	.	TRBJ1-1	CASSLIFRGPENTEAFF	TGTGCCAGCAGTTTAATATTCCGGGGGCCGGAGAACACTGAAGCTTTCTTT
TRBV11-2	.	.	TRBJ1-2	CASSLGGWPQRGYTF	TGTGCCAGCAGCTTAGGTGGATGGCCTCAGAGGGGCTACACCTTC
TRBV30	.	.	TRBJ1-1	CAWDRLNTEAFF	TGTGCCTGGGACAGGTTGAACACTGAAGCTTTCTTT
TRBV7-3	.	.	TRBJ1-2	CASSLRGRDGAYGYGYTF	TGTGCCAGCAGCTTAAGGGGCCGGGACGGCGCCTACGGCTATGGCTACACCTTC
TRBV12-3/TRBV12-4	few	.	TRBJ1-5	CASSNSNQPQHF	TGTGCCAGCAGTAATAGCAATCAGCCCCAGCATTTT
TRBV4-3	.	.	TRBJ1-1	CASSLLDAGEVNTEAFF	TGCGCCAGCAGCCTTTTGGATGCAGGAGAGGTGAACACTGAAGCTTTCTTT
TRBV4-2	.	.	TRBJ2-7	CASSSLGGEQYF	TGTGCCAGCAGCTCACTGGGGGGCGAGCAGTACTTC
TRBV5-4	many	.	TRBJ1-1	CASSFGGAETEAFF	TGTGCCAGCAGCTTCGGGGGGGCAGAAACTGAAGCTTTCTTT
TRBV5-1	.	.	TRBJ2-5	CASSLGNPRETQYF	TGCGCCAGCAGCTTAGGGAACCCCAGGGAGACCCAGTACTTC
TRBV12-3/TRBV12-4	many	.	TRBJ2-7	CASSLGAVREQYF	TGTGCCAGCAGTTTAGGGGCAGTACGCGAGCAGTACTTC
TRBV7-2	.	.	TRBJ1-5	CASSPMNSNQPQHF	TGTGCCAGCAGCCCTATGAATAGCAATCAGCCCCAGCATTTT
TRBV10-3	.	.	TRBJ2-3	CAIRGPLSDTQYF	TGTGCCATCAGGGGACCTCTGTCAGATACGCAGTATTTT
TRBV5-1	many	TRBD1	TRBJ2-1	CASSIQGREYNEQFF	TGCGCCAGCTCAATACAGGGGCGAGAGTACAATGAGCAGTTCTTC
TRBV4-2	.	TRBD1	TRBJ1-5	CASSQDTTGHQPQHF	TGTGCCAGCAGCCAAGATACGACAGGGCATCAGCCCCAGCATTTT
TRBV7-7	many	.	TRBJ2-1	CASSLGGTGREQFF	TGTGCCAGCAGCTTAGGGGGGACGGGGCGGGAGCAGTTCTTC
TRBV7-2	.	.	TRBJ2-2	CASSQTVNTGELFF	TGTGCCAGCAGCCAGACAGTAAACACCGGGGAGCTGTTTTTT
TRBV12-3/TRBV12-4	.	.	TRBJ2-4	CASSLLDRPNIQYF	TGTGCCAGCAGTTTATTGGACAGACCGAACATTCAGTACTTC
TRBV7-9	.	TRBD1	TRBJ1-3	CASSFTGGSLGNTIYF	TGTGCCAGCAGCTTTACAGGGGGCTCTCTCGGAAACACCATATATTTT
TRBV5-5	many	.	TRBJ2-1	CASSWDDNEQFF	TGTGCCAGCAGCTGGGACGACAATGAGCAGTTCTTC
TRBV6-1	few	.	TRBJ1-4	CASRKTATNEKLFF	TGTGCCAGCAGGAAGACTGCAACTAATGAAAAACTGTTTTTT
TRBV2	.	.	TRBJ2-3	CASNPGSTDTQYF	TGTGCCAGCAATCCGGGATCCACAGATACGCAGTATTTT
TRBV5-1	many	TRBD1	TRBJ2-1	CASSSGQTYNEQFF	TGCGCCAGCAGCTCGGGACAGACCTACAATGAGCAGTTCTTC
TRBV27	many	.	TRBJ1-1	CASSRSGGTEAFF	TGTGCCAGCAGTAGATCGGGTGGCACTGAAGCTTTCTTT